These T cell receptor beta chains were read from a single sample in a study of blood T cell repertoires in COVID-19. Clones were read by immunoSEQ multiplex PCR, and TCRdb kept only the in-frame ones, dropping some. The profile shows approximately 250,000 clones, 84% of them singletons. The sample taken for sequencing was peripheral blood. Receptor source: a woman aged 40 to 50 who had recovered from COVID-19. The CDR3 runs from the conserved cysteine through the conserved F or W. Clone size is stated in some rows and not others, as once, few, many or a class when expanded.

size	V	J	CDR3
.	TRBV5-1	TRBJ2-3	CASSFVPGGADTQYF
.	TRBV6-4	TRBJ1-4	CARESNEKLFF
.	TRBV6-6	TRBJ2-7	CASRPTGSGYEQYF
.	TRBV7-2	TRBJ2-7	CASREATGLPYEQYF
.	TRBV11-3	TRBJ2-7	CASSPSGGTYEQYF
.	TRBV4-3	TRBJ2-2	CASSQDWGGELFF
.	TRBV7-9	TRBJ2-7	CASSLRGGPYEQYF
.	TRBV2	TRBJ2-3	CASKATDTQYF
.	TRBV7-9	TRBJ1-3	CASSKDSGNTIYF
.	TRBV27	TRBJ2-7	CASNLTRVACEQYF
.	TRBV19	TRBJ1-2	CASITTGAGYGYTF
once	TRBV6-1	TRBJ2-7	CASSDGRGAPDEQYF
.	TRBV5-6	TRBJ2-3	CASSLAWPLGTDTQYF
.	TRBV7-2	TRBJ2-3	CASSSAVGTATDTQYF
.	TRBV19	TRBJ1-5	CASIGQGFQPQHF
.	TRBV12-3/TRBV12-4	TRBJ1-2	CASSPGGYGYTF